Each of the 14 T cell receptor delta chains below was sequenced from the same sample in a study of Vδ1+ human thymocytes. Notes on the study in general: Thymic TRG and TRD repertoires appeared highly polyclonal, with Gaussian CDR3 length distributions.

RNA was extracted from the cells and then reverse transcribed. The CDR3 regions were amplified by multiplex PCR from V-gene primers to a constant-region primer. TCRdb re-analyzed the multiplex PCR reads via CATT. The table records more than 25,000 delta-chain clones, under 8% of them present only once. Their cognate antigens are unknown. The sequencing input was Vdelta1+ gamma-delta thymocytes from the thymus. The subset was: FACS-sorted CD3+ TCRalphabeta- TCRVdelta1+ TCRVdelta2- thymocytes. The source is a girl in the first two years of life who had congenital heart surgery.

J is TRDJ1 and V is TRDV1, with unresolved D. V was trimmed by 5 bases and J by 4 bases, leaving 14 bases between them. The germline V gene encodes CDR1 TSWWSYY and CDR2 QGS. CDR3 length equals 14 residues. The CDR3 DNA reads TGTGCTCTTGGGAATAAGCTACGCCACGATAAACTCATCTTT. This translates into CALGNKLRHDKLIF.

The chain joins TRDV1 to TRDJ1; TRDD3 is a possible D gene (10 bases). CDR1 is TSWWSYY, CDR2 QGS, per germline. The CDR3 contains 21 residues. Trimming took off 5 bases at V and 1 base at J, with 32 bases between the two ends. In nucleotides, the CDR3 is TGTGCTCTTGGGAACCCCTTCCTACTGGTGGGGGATACCAAGGGCACCGATAAACTCATCTTT. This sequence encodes CALGNPFLLVGDTKGTDKLIF.

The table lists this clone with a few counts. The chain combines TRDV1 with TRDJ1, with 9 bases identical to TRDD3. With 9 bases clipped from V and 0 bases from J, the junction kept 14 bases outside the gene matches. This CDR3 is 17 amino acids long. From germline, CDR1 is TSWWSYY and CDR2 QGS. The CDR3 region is CALDLRTGGLYTDKLIF. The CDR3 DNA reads TGTGCTCTCGATCTACGGACTGGGGGACTGTACACCGATAAACTCATCTTT.

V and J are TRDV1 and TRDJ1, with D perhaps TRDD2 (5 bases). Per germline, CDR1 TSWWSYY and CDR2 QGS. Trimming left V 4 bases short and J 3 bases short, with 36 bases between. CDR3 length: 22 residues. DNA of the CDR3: TGTGCTCTTGGGGTCCGGGAAGCCTACTTCCCGATTCGAGCCCGTGTCGCCGATAAACTCATCTTT. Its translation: CALGVREAYFPIRARVADKLIF.

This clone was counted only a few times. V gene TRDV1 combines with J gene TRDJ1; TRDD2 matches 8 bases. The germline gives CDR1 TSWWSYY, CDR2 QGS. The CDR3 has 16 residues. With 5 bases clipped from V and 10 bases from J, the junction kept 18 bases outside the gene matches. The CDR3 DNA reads TGTGCTCTTGGGCCGAAGTCCTTCCTAGCTGGGGCTATACTCATCTTT. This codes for CALGPKSFLAGAILIF.

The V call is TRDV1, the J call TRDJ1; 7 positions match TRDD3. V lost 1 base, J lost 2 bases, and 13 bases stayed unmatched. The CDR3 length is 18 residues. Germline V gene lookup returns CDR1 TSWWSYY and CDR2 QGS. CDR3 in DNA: TGTGCTCTTGGGGAACAAGTTCGAGAGCTGGGGGGGACCGATAAACTCATCTTT. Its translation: CALGEQVRELGGTDKLIF.

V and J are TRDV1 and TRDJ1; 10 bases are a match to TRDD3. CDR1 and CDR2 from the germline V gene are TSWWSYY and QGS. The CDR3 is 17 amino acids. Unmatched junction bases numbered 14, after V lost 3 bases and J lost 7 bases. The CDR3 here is CALGDFLWGDTRAKLIF. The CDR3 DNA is TGTGCTCTTGGGGATTTCCTGTGGGGGGATACGCGAGCTAAACTCATCTTT.

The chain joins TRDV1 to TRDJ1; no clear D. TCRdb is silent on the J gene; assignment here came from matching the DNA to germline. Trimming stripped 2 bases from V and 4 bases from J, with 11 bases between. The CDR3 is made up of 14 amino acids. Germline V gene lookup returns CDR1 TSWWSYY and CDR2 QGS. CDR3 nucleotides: TGTGCTCTTGGGGAATTATTGATCGACGATAAACTCATCTTT. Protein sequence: CALGELLIDDKLIF.

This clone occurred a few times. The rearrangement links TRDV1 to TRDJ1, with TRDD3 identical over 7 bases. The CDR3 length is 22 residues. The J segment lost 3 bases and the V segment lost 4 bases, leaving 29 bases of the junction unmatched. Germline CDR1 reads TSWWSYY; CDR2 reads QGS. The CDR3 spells CALGVRLKHLLGLNPKADKLIF. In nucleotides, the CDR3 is TGTGCTCTTGGGGTCCGCCTGAAGCATTTACTGGGGTTGAACCCGAAGGCCGATAAACTCATCTTT.

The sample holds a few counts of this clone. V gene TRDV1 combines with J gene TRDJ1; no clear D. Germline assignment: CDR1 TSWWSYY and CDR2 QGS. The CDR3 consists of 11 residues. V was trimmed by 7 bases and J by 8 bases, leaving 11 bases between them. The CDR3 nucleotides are TGTGCTCTTGACGAAGGAGGGAAACTCATCTTT. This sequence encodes CALDEGGKLIF.

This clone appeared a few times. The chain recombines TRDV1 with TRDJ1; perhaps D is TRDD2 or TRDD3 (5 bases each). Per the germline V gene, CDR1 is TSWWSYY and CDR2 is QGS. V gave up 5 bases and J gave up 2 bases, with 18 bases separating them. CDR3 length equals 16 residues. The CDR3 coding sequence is TGTGCTCTTGGGCCCGAGTTCCTGGGTTCTACCGATAAACTCATCTTT. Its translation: CALGPEFLGSTDKLIF.

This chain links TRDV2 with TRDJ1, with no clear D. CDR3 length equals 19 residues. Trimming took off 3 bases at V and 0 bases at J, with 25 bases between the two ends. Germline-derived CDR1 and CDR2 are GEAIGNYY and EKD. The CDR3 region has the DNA TGTGCCTGTGACGCCGGGGCCCCCGATTTCGACCAAGACACCGATAAACTCATCTTT. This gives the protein CACDAGAPDFDQDTDKLIF.

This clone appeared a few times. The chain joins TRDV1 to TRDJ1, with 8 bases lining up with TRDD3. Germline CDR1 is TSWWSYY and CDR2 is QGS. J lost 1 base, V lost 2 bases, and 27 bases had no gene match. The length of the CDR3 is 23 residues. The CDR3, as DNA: TGTGCTCTTGGGGAAACAAGCGGCCTTCCCCGTACTGGGGGTAGGTGGGTCACCGATAAACTCATCTTT. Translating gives CALGETSGLPRTGGRWVTDKLIF.

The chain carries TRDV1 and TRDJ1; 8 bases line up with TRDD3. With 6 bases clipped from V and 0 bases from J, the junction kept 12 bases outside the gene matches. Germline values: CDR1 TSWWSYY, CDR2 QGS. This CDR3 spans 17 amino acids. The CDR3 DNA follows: TGTGCTCTTGGCAATCCCCGTTTACTGGGGGACACCGATAAACTCATCTTT. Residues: CALGNPRLLGDTDKLIF.